This is a list of T cell receptor beta chains from one sample in a study of T cells in Graves' hyperthyroidism and ophthalmopathy. TCRdb reanalysed the multiplex PCR reads using MiXCR and keeps one entry per CDR3 protein. The sample holds approximately 530,000 distinct CDR3 sequences, over 15% seen once. Sequencing used blood. The origin of the receptors is a woman under 30 with Graves' hyperthyroidism. The CDR3 runs from the conserved cysteine through the conserved F or W. D genes are given only for firm matches. Clone sizes are given selectively: once, few, many, or a class where the clone is expanded.

d_call clone_size j_call v_call cdr3_aa cdr3_nt
- many TRBJ1-5 TRBV28 CASNTGTHQPQHF TGTGCCAGCAATACAGGTACCCATCAGCCCCAGCATTTT
TRBD2 many TRBJ2-7 TRBV7-9 CASSSGTSGVQYF TGTGCCAGCAGCTCAGGGACTAGCGGCGTGCAGTACTTC
TRBD1 - TRBJ2-7 TRBV7-9 CASSSSGTGFLLEQYF TGTGCCAGCAGCTCTTCCGGGACAGGGTTCCTCCTCGAGCAGTACTTC
- few TRBJ2-5 TRBV29-1 CSVDRSVRRYQETQYF TGCAGCGTTGACCGATCAGTAAGGAGATACCAAGAGACCCAGTACTTC
- few TRBJ2-3 TRBV9 CASSVEGASTDTQYF TGTGCCAGCAGCGTAGAGGGTGCTAGCACAGATACGCAGTATTTT
- few TRBJ2-3 TRBV18 CASSTAPRISTDTQYF TGTGCCAGCTCAACCGCTCCGAGGATTAGCACAGATACGCAGTATTTT
TRBD1 few TRBJ2-3 TRBV6-1 CASTRSGTATADTQYF TGTGCCAGCACCCGGTCGGGGACAGCCACAGCAGATACGCAGTATTTT
- many TRBJ2-2 TRBV5-1 CASSYSNTGELFF TGCGCCAGCAGTTACTCGAACACCGGGGAGCTGTTTTTT
TRBD2 - TRBJ2-1 TRBV10-3 CAISGTSGESSYNEQFF TGTGCCATCAGCGGGACTAGCGGGGAGAGCTCCTACAATGAGCAGTTCTTC
- - TRBJ2-1 TRBV12-3/TRBV12-4 CASTPRIEEQFF TGTGCCAGCACCCCGAGGATTGAGGAGCAGTTCTTC
- many TRBJ1-5 TRBV12-3/TRBV12-4 CASSYIVGGYQPQHF TGTGCCAGCAGTTACATCGTAGGGGGATATCAGCCCCAGCATTTT
- few TRBJ2-7 TRBV10-1 CASSSSGVGGYEQYF TGCGCCAGCAGTTCCTCCGGGGTCGGGGGCTACGAGCAGTACTTC
TRBD2 many TRBJ2-3 TRBV24-1 CATSDFAGTSAGVDTQYF TGTGCCACCAGTGATTTTGCCGGGACTAGCGCTGGAGTTGATACGCAGTATTTT
TRBD1 many TRBJ2-7 TRBV30 CAWSVPPGQGNDEQYF TGTGCCTGGAGTGTCCCGCCAGGACAGGGAAATGACGAGCAGTACTTC
- few TRBJ2-7 TRBV6-9 CASSYTSSKGYNEQYF TGTGCCAGCAGTTACACATCATCCAAAGGGTACAATGAGCAGTACTTC
- - TRBJ2-2 TRBV4-3 CASSQRSGAYTGELFF TGCGCCAGCAGCCAGAGGTCGGGGGCCTACACCGGGGAGCTGTTTTTT
- many TRBJ2-7 TRBV28 CASSRTPSFAYEQYF TGTGCCAGCAGCAGAACCCCTTCGTTCGCCTACGAGCAGTACTTC
TRBD2 many TRBJ2-7 TRBV25-1 CASSEARLLRSWREGGREQYF TGTGCCAGCAGTGAAGCGAGGCTGCTGCGTTCGTGGCGGGAGGGGGGAAGAGAGCAGTACTTC
- many TRBJ1-1 TRBV10-3 CAISETDGSTEAFF TGTGCCATCAGTGAGACGGACGGGTCCACTGAAGCTTTCTTT
TRBD1 - TRBJ2-7 TRBV28 CASATGDRYEQYF TGTGCCAGCGCAACAGGGGATAGGTACGAGCAGTACTTC